A single sample gave rise to the 19 T cell receptor beta chains below, sequenced in a study of regulatory T cells in long-lasting Graves disease. Stated time point: newly diagnosed GD, antithyroid drugs for less than 3 months. From RNA extracted from PBMCs, the TCR library was made. Arm-PCR of CDR3 regions and iRepertoire HTBI primers were the basis on which TCR beta libraries were built. MiXCR was run by TCRdb on the multiplex PCR reads, yielding one entry per CDR3 protein. The sample records about 470,000 distinct CDR3 sequences, about 15% being singletons. The same specimen was also included in a second study, on T cells in Graves' hyperthyroidism and ophthalmopathy.

The input for sequencing was peripheral blood mononuclear cells (PBMCs), taken at new diagnosis, from a patient treated with antithyroid drugs. Receptor source: a woman in her twenties or thirties with Graves disease.

The V call is TRBV19, the J call TRBJ2-2; no definite D call. The CDR3 extends over 16 amino acids. Germline assignment: CDR1 LNHDA and CDR2 SQIVND (reference sequence). Trimming stripped 5 bases from V and 6 bases from J, with 19 bases between. The DNA of the CDR3 is TGTGCCAGTAGTGCGCACTATACCCAGGTTGCCGGGGAGCTGTTTTTT. Amino acid sequence: CASSAHYTQVAGELFF. The whole variable domain, remainder taken from reference TRBV19 and TRBJ2-2, is DGGITQSPKYLFRKEGQNVTLSCEQNLNHDAMYWYRQDPGQGLRLIYYSQIVNDFQKGDIAEGYSVSREKKESFPLTVTSAQKNPTAFYLCASSAHYTQVAGELFFGEGSRLTVL.

This clonotype was observed at least ten times. This CDR3 reads CASSPTSGPSYNEQFF. CDR3 DNA: TGTGCCAGCAGCCCGACTAGCGGGCCCTCCTACAATGAGCAGTTCTTC. The V gene is TRBV7-8, the J gene TRBJ2-1; TRBD2 aligns across 10 bases. The trim removed 5 bases at V and 0 bases at J, leaving 4 bases unmatched. Germline V gene data show CDR1 as SGHVS and CDR2 as FQNEAQ. The CDR3 runs 16 residues.

In this sample, this clonotype turned up many times. This rearrangement joins TRBV24-1 to TRBJ2-7, with TRBD1 matching 11 bases. The CDR3 sequence is 18 residues long. Trimming took 1 base from V and 7 from J; bases not matched to a gene: 14. Germline CDR1 reads KGHDR; CDR2 reads SFDVKD. The CDR3 nucleotides are TGTGCCACCAGTGATTTAACCGGGACAGGGGGGTATTCAGGTGAGCAGTACTTC. Translating gives CATSDLTGTGGYSGEQYF.

This sequence joins TRBV24-1 and TRBJ2-3, with TRBD2 matching over 7 bases. The CDR3 spans 16 residues. In germline, CDR1 is KGHDR, CDR2 SFDVKD. The junction had 9 bases not matched to a gene; V was cut back by 5 bases and J by 2 bases. As DNA, the CDR3 is TGTGCCACCAGTGCCACTCTAGCGGAGACCACAGATACGCAGTATTTT. Protein: CATSATLAETTDTQYF.

This chain joins TRBV11-2 and TRBJ2-3; the D gene is possibly TRBD2 (6 bases). From germline, CDR1 is SGHAT and CDR2 FQNNGV. V shed 5 bases and J shed 6 bases, with 15 bases lying between them. The CDR3 has 14 residues. The CDR3 DNA reads TGTGCCAGCAGCAGCAGGGACTGGAGGGATACGCAGTATTTT. It translates to CASSSRDWRDTQYF.

This clonotype was counted ten times or more. The chain combines TRBV29-1 with TRBJ2-7; D may be TRBD1 (6 bases). The germline CDR1 and CDR2 sequences are SQVTM and ANQGSEA. Trimming left V 6 bases short and J 5 bases short, with 14 bases between. The CDR3 runs to 12 residues. CDR3 protein: CSVLRGINEQYF. CDR3 sequence (DNA): TGCAGCGTGCTCAGGGGCATCAACGAGCAGTACTTC.

The chain joins TRBV10-3 to TRBJ2-3, with D uncertain. CDR3 length equals 14 residues. V was cut by 6 bases and J by 1 base, with 11 bases left in between. Per germline, CDR1 ENHRY and CDR2 SYGVKD. CDR3: CAIRLSMGTDTQYF. The CDR3 DNA is TGTGCCATCAGACTATCAATGGGCACAGATACGCAGTATTTT.

The chain carries TRBV29-1 and TRBJ2-1, with TRBD2 matching over 10 bases. Trimming cost V 5 bases and J 3 bases; bases outside gene matches: 10. The CDR3 consists of 16 residues. Germline CDR1 and CDR2: SQVTM and ANQGSEA. The CDR3 region is CSVQPGLAVLYNEQFF. DNA of the CDR3: TGCAGCGTTCAACCCGGACTAGCGGTACTCTACAATGAGCAGTTCTTC.

This clonotype has ten or more counts. The chain uses TRBV6-5 and TRBJ1-2; D not certain. This CDR3 has 14 residues. The V end lost 3 bases, the J end lost 1 base, and 9 bases lay between the germline ends. CDR1 is MNHEY and CDR2 is SVGAGI in the germline V gene. This CDR3 reads CASSYGDFNYGYTF. For the CDR3, the DNA is TGTGCCAGCAGTTATGGTGACTTTAACTATGGCTACACCTTC.

Note on this clonotype: This sequence may be a read error, since a much larger clone differs from it by one base. The chain combines TRBV10-1 with TRBJ2-3; 10 bases are shared with TRBD1. CDR3 length equals 17 residues. Per the germline V gene, CDR1 is WNHNN and CDR2 is SYGVQD (reference sequence). Written as DNA, the CDR3 is TGCGCCAGCAGGGAGTCCCGGGACAGGGGTTTCACAGATACGCAGTATTTT. Its translation is CASRESRDRGFTDTQYF.

This clonotype was seen ten or more times. The rearrangement joins TRBV12-3 or TRBV12-4 to TRBJ1-1; D call uncertain. The V gene lost 3 bases and the J gene lost 7 bases, with 15 bases spanning the gap. This CDR3 region has 14 residues. CDR3 sequence (DNA): TGTGCCAGCAGTTTGAGAGGGAGGGATAGTGAAGCTTTCTTT. Its protein product is CASSLRGRDSEAFF.

This clonotype came up many times. The chain links TRBV5-4 to TRBJ2-1; 8 bases match TRBD2. The CDR3 runs 17 residues. Germline V lookup: CDR1 SGHNT, CDR2 YYREEE (reference sequence). V lost 3 bases to trimming and J lost 0 bases; unmatched junction nucleotides: 8. For the CDR3, the DNA is TGTGCCAGCAGCTGGGGGGGGGCGGGAGGCTCCTACAATGAGCAGTTCTTC. Translation: CASSWGGAGGSYNEQFF.

CDR3 DNA: TGTGCCAGCAGTGAATCTTGGGCGGGAGGATCCTACGAGCAGTACTTC. Translated, it gives CASSESWAGGSYEQYF. V usage is TRBV6-1 and J usage is TRBJ2-7; 8 nucleotides line up with TRBD2. Germline CDR1 and CDR2: MNHNS and SASEGT. CDR3 length: 16 amino acids. Germline trimming cut 2 bases from V and 1 base from J; bases unmatched to any gene: 7.

This chain uses TRBV2 with TRBJ2-7, with D possibly TRBD2 on 6 matching bases. The CDR3 spans 13 residues. Trimming pared 8 bases from V and 7 bases from J, leaving 18 bases between. Germline CDR1 and CDR2: SNHLY and FYNNEI. The CDR3, as DNA: TGTGCCAGCTCAGGAGGGACCGCCGGGGAGCAGTACTTC. Protein sequence: CASSGGTAGEQYF. Full variable domain (rest looked up from reference TRBV2 and TRBJ2-7): EPEVTQTPSHQVTQMGQEVILRCVPISNHLYFYWYRQILGQKVEFLVSFYNNEISEKSEIFDDQFSVERPDGSNFTLKIRSTKLEDSAMYFCASSGGTAGEQYFGPGTRLTVT.

This clonotype was picked up many times. This chain uses TRBV20-1 with TRBJ2-7, with no clear D. The V gene's germline CDR1 is DFQATT and CDR2 SNEGSKA (reference sequence). The CDR3 has 11 residues. Trimming left V 1 base short and J 3 bases short, with 4 bases between. The CDR3 loop reads CSARAGYEQYF. CDR3 bases: TGCAGTGCTAGAGCCGGCTACGAGCAGTACTTC.

This clonotype was counted at least ten times. The chain links TRBV24-1 to TRBJ2-3, with D tentatively TRBD2 (6 bases). V shed 4 bases and J shed 0 bases, with 16 bases lying between them. The CDR3 is 17 residues long. Germline assignment: CDR1 KGHDR and CDR2 SFDVKD. This CDR3 is CATSDPPLGGSTDTQYF. For the CDR3, the DNA is TGTGCCACCAGTGACCCCCCTCTGGGGGGTAGCACAGATACGCAGTATTTT.

This clonotype was detected a few times. The chain carries TRBV14 and TRBJ2-7; TRBD2 is a possible D gene (6 bases). The CDR3 contains 16 residues. The V and J ends lost 0 bases and 2 bases respectively, with 14 bases between them. CDR1 SGHDN and CDR2 FVKESK come from the germline V gene. CDR3 loop: CASSQDPGVLTYEQYF. In nucleotides, the CDR3 is TGTGCCAGCAGCCAAGATCCGGGGGTCCTGACCTACGAGCAGTACTTC.

The chain recombines TRBV13 with TRBJ1-4; 7 bases align to TRBD1. Germline V gene lookup returns CDR1 PRHDT and CDR2 FYEKMQ (reference sequence). V shed 5 bases and J 4 bases; nucleotides not matched to a gene: 7. This CDR3 has 15 amino acids. CDR3 sequence (DNA): TGTGCCAGCAGCCCCGGACAGGCGATTAATGAAAAACTGTTTTTT. Translated, it gives CASSPGQAINEKLFF.

This clonotype has ten or more counts. J is TRBJ1-1 and V is TRBV7-3; 7 nucleotides line up with TRBD1. The CDR3 sequence is 14 residues long. After removal of 2 bases from V and 4 bases from J, the junction contained 4 bases not matched to a gene. Germline lookup yields CDR1 SGHTA and CDR2 FQGTGA. The CDR3 bases are TGTGCCAGCAGCTTACAGGGGGGGACCACTGAAGCTTTCTTT. It codes for CASSLQGGTTEAFF. The full variable domain, its missing parts supplied by reference TRBV7-3 and TRBJ1-1, is GAGVSQTPSNKVTEKGKYVELRCDPISGHTALYWYRQSLGQGPEFLIYFQGTGAADDSGLPNDRFFAVRPEGSVSTLKIQRTERGDSAVYLCASSLQGGTTEAFFGQGTRLTVV.